What follows is one T cell receptor (beta chain) and its context. Its antigen remains unidentified. Sequence at one end of the junction differs from germline and may be a read error. The data originate from a study of radiotherapy plus CTLA-4 blockade in lung cancer. Background on the study: Objective responses were recorded in more than 15% of patients, with disease control recorded in about 29%. General observations from the study: In blood, TCR clones derived from the tumor expanded after radiotherapy plus ipilimumab.

CDR1 and CDR2 (germline): SQVTM, ANQGSEA. The CDR3 is 11 amino acids. The protocol was immunoSEQ multiplex PCR, while the TCRdb copy is restricted to in-frame clones and leaves out a portion. The repertoire has 95,000 to 150,000 clones, around 90% of them found once; the top ten carry under 8%. Each patient with chemo-refractory metastatic non-small-cell lung cancer was treated with focal radiation plus CTLA-4 blockade using ipilimumab. The TCR originated in a human donor with non-small cell lung cancer that progressed on radiotherapy plus ipilimumab. The material sequenced was peripheral blood, taken from a patient treated with radiotherapy plus ipilimumab. The rearrangement joins TRBV29-1 to TRBJ1-2; a weak D match, TRBD1 (6 bases). This CDR3 is CSVEYRAGNWF. As DNA, the CDR3 is TGCAGCGTTGAATACAGGGCAGGGAACTGGTTC. The full variable domain, completed using reference TRBV29-1 and TRBJ1-2, is SAVISQKPSRDICQRGTSLTIQCQVDSQVTMMFWYRQQPGQSLTLIATANQGSEATYESGFVIDKFPISRPNLTFSTLTVSNMSPEDSSIYLCSVEYRAGNWFGSGTRLTVV.